These 11 T cell receptor beta chains share one sample of origin, sequenced in a study of beta chain features in type 1 diabetes. What was sequenced were expressed TCRB transcripts, since all of the isolated RNA had been reverse transcribed. The protocol was immunoSEQ multiplex PCR, while the TCRdb copy is restricted to in-frame clones and leaves out a portion. The table has a few hundred thousand clones, about 16% seen once. The material sequenced was naive CD4+ T cells from blood. The source of these receptors is a woman aged 18 to 35 in good health.

This clone was recorded a few times. V usage is TRBV10-3 and J usage is TRBJ2-3, with 7 bases aligning to TRBD2. CDR1 and CDR2 (germline): ENHRY, SYGVKD. CDR3 length: 15 amino acids. V trimming: 8 bases; J trimming: 0 bases; junction bases outside the gene matches: 8. Written as DNA, the CDR3 is TGTGCCATCGGGGGGGTAGGTGGAAGCACAGATACGCAGTATTTT. Protein product: CAIGGVGGSTDTQYF.

J is TRBJ2-1 and V is TRBV5-1; D may be TRBD1 (6 bases). V was trimmed by 4 bases and J by 0 bases, leaving 11 bases between them. Germline V CDR1 and CDR2: SGHRS, YFSETQ. CDR3 length equals 15 residues. CDR3 DNA: TGCGCCAGCAGCCGGGACACCGGCTCCTACAATGAGCAGTTCTTC. Translated, it gives CASSRDTGSYNEQFF.

There are a few counts of this clone. The V and J genes are TRBV15 and TRBJ2-1, with D possibly matching TRBD2 (5 bases). This CDR3 is built from 15 residues. CDR1 LNHNV and CDR2 YYDKDF come from the germline V gene (reference sequence). With 8 bases removed from V and 9 bases from J, the gap between germline ends came to 23 bases. The DNA of the CDR3 is TGTGCCACCTTCACCGGACTCCAGGTTCCTGGTGAGCAGTTCTTC. Encoded protein: CATFTGLQVPGEQFF.

V usage is TRBV28 and J usage is TRBJ1-2; the match to TRBD1 covers 9 bases. V dropped 4 bases and J dropped 1; count of bases not matched to a gene: 13. Looked up from germline, CDR1 is MDHEN and CDR2 is SYDVKM. This CDR3 spans 18 amino acids. Here the CDR3 reads CASSSTGTGFLLNYGYTF. CDR3 bases: TGTGCCAGCAGTTCTACTGGGACAGGGTTCCTACTTAACTATGGCTACACCTTC.

This clone was seen more than once but under ten times. V gene TRBV5-1 combines with J gene TRBJ1-1; D is perhaps TRBD1 (6 bases). V lost 0 bases and J 5 bases, leaving 14 bases between the germline ends. The CDR3 length is 15 residues. Germline V CDR1 and CDR2: SGHRS, YFSETQ. The CDR3 DNA is TGCGCCAGCAGCTTGGAGGGCCCAGGGGTAACTGAAGCTTTCTTT. It encodes CASSLEGPGVTEAFF.

The V call is TRBV28, the J call TRBJ2-7; a weak D match, TRBD1 (6 bases). Germline V gives CDR1 MDHEN, CDR2 SYDVKM. CDR3 length: 14 amino acids. The V end lost 2 bases, the J end lost 3 bases, and 11 bases lay between the germline ends. CDR3 DNA: TGTGCCAGCAGTTTACTCCGGGACATCTACGAGCAGTACTTC. This codes for CASSLLRDIYEQYF.

This clone appeared a few times. J is TRBJ2-1 and V is TRBV30; TRBD2 aligns across 14 bases. CDR3 length: 16 amino acids. The trim removed 3 bases at V and 3 bases at J, leaving 4 bases unmatched. Per the germline V gene, CDR1 is GTSNPN and CDR2 is SVGIG (reference sequence). CDR3 sequence reads: CAWSLGTSGSYNEQFF. The CDR3 region has the DNA TGTGCCTGGAGCCTAGGGACTAGCGGGAGCTACAATGAGCAGTTCTTC.

J is TRBJ2-3 and V is TRBV7-3, with a weak D call TRBD1 (7 bases). The germline CDR1 and CDR2 sequences are SGHTA and FQGTGA. The CDR3 runs to 17 residues. V lost 5 bases, J lost 4 bases, and 22 bases lay in between. CDR3 bases: TGTGCCAGCAGCCCCCAGGGGGTCGGGAGTAAATCAGATACGCAGTATTTT. Amino acid sequence: CASSPQGVGSKSDTQYF.

The rearrangement joins TRBV7-8 to TRBJ2-1, with 11 nucleotides matching TRBD2. Germline V gives CDR1 SGHVS, CDR2 FQNEAQ. This CDR3 comprises 15 residues. The V and J ends lost 5 bases and 15 bases, in that order; junction bases with no gene match: 15. CDR3 protein: CASSPPGLAAHQRFF. The CDR3 DNA reads as TGTGCCAGCAGCCCACCGGGACTAGCGGCCCACCAGCGGTTCTTC.

This clone was recorded a few times. This chain joins TRBV29-1 and TRBJ1-4; 8 positions match TRBD1. The CDR3 contains 13 residues. Germline trimming cut 2 bases from V and 12 bases from J; bases unmatched to any gene: 8. Germline assignment: CDR1 SQVTM and CDR2 ANQGSEA. The CDR3 DNA reads as TGCAGCGTTGAAAGCTCAGGGGGCGCGGAACTGTTTTTT. This translates into CSVESSGGAELFF.

The genes are TRBV18 and TRBJ2-3; 8 bases are a match to TRBD2. Germline V gene lookup returns CDR1 KGHSH and CDR2 LQKENI. The CDR3 runs 14 residues. The V gene end was trimmed by 5 bases and the J gene end by 3 bases; junction bases not matched to a gene: 4. CDR3 sequence (DNA): TGTGCCAGCTCAACGACTAGCGCTACAGATACGCAGTATTTT. Its protein product is CASSTTSATDTQYF.